This T cell receptor (beta chain) comes out of a study of blood T cell repertoires in COVID-19 (dated by TCRdb to the early 2020s). Some background on the complete study: Collaborator samples came from the United States, Italy and Spain and covered acute and convalescent phases of COVID-19. The repertoires were released in a freely available public database meant as a resource for research on the immune response to SARS-CoV-2. The prospective study material was composed of cDNA or gDNA derived from T cells, B-cell-depleted T cells, or PBMCs. Sample metadata almost always included a de-identified subject ID, COVID-19 status, age in years and sex. HLA class I and class II types, where available, came from metadata supplied by the sample provider rather than from assay-based typing. The dataset comprised deeply sampled blood TCRbeta repertoires from subjects exposed to, actively infected with, or recovered from COVID-19. The samples were drawn from two sources: the first 160 participants of the ongoing ImmuneRACE study, and about 1,300 subjects contributed by 6 global collaborators. General findings and caveats noted by the study authors: How much clinical and demographic metadata was included differed by source and by participant, and the metadata was provided uncurated.

V drops 5 bases and J drops 6 bases, leaving 6 bases in between. Spanning cysteine to phenylalanine, the CDR3 consists of 11 amino acids. Only CDR3 DNA remains: 33 bases, in frame from the first base. For CDR1 and CDR2, the germline V gene lists SGHNT and YENEEA. TCRbeta CDR3 regions were amplified from genomic DNA using the immunoSEQ Assay, a bias-controlled multiplex PCR. Regarding the original processing steps: Within the assay, amplification of reference gene primers was used to estimate how many nucleated cells each sample contained. Sequence reads were collapsed and filtered to measure the absolute abundance of every unique TCRbeta CDR3 rearrangement. For each sample, productive Simpson clonality was calculated as the square root of Simpson's diversity index across productive rearrangements. Entries here come from immuneACCESS through TCRdb and include only in-frame sequences with V and J called. Some clones fail to appear in such tables; in the studies checked, an unresolved V gene covers under half of the shortfall, and the cause of the remainder is unknown. V and J calls and clone size are those listed in that table; D and trimming were worked out from the DNA. The sample profile shows roughly 87,000 clones; around 86% of them were found once. Around 5.3% of the sample goes to the ten largest clones.

Collaborating institutions collected whole blood in K2EDTA tubes following their own protocols. Collaborator samples were shipped for TCRbeta analysis as frozen whole blood, isolated PBMCs, or DNA extracted from either sample type. Worth noting for this clone: No antigen is known for it. Base quality data are lacking; no much larger clone is found one base away.

In this chain, TRBV11-3 is recombined with TRBJ2-3; no D gene can be assigned with confidence. The sequence derives from a man in his forties with acute or convalescent COVID-19. Sample: peripheral blood. The nucleotides are TGTGCCAGCAGCATTCAGGATACGCAGTATTTT. Translation gives CASSIQDTQYF.